Shown below are 19 T cell receptor beta chains from a single sample sequenced in a study of early T cells in non-severe SARS-CoV-2 infection. TCRdb called the 5' RACE reads again in MiXCR, with one record for every CDR3 protein. The sample comprises about 64,000 distinct CDR3 sequences, around 18% of which are singletons, and 8.9% rests with the top ten. This specimen consisted of whole blood, obtained at baseline. The source of these receptors is an adult who was a healthcare worker with PCR-confirmed SARS-CoV-2 infection or an uninfected control (not recorded which).

This sequence joins TRBV18 and TRBJ2-1; 7 bases are shared with TRBD2. This CDR3 has 16 amino acids. Germline lookup yields CDR1 KGHSH and CDR2 LQKENI. The trim removed 3 bases at V and 0 bases at J, leaving 5 bases unmatched. CDR3 protein: CASSPSRGSSYNEQFF. In DNA form, the CDR3 reads TGTGCCAGCTCACCGTCCCGCGGGAGCTCCTACAATGAGCAGTTCTTC.

This clonotype was seen at least ten times. The chain uses TRBV4-3 and TRBJ2-7, with unresolved D. The CDR3 contains 15 residues. Deletions cut 0 bases from V and 3 bases from J, with 12 bases between. Germline V lookup: CDR1 LGHNA, CDR2 YSLEER. The CDR3 here is CASSQEVVRYYEQYF. The CDR3 coding sequence is TGCGCCAGCAGCCAAGAGGTTGTCAGGTACTACGAGCAGTACTTC.

This clonotype was seen many times. The chain recombines TRBV4-3 with TRBJ1-2, with a weak D call TRBD1 (5 bases). This CDR3 has 14 residues. Germline lookup yields CDR1 LGHNA and CDR2 YSLEER. Trimming stripped 3 bases from V and 7 bases from J, with 15 bases between. The CDR3 reads CASSQVTVFSGYTF. CDR3 sequence (DNA): TGCGCCAGCAGCCAGGTGACAGTTTTTTCTGGCTACACCTTC.

The chain uses TRBV10-1 and TRBJ2-5, with 7 nucleotides matching TRBD1. V was clipped by 2 bases and J by 4 bases; unmatched bases: 7. The CDR3 loop spans 15 amino acids. In germline, CDR1 is WNHNN, CDR2 SYGVQD (reference sequence). The CDR3 sequence is CASSEDREVRETQYF. Here the CDR3 DNA reads TGCGCCAGCAGTGAGGACAGGGAAGTTCGAGAGACCCAGTACTTC.

This rearrangement joins TRBV21-1 to TRBJ1-3; TRBD1, as called in the table, went unchecked against the DNA. TRBV21-1 corresponds to a pseudogene. CDR3 length equals 16 residues. CDR3 DNA sequence: TGTGCCAGCAGCGCTGGCAGCAGGGGATCGGGAAACACCATATATTTT. This codes for CASSAGSRGSGNTIYF.

This clonotype was counted a few times. The chain has TRBV10-3 and TRBJ2-2, with 7 bases fitting TRBD2. V trimming: 4 bases; J trimming: 0 bases; junction bases outside the gene matches: 2. The germline gives CDR1 ENHRY, CDR2 SYGVKD. The CDR3 has 15 residues. The CDR3 protein is CAISGGLANTGELFF. The CDR3 DNA is TGTGCCATCAGTGGAGGACTAGCGAACACCGGGGAGCTGTTTTTT.

In this sample, this clonotype turned up a few times. The chain links TRBV6-2 or TRBV6-3 to TRBJ2-1; 7 bases agree with TRBD1. The CDR3 loop spans 14 amino acids. Per germline, CDR1 MNHEY and CDR2 SVGEGT. The V segment lost 10 bases and the J segment 5 bases; nucleotides outside the gene matches: 11. The CDR3 region has the DNA TGTGCCACCCAACCTGGGACAGCGAACAATGAGCAGTTCTTC. As protein: CATQPGTANNEQFF.

DNA for the CDR3: TGCAGTGCTAGTCTACGGGAGACCCAGTACTTC. As protein: CSASLRETQYF. This chain connects TRBV20-1 to TRBJ2-5; D is unresolved. The ends were cut back, 3 bases at V and 5 bases at J, with 7 bases in the middle. This CDR3 spans 11 amino acids. Germline CDR1 DFQATT, CDR2 SNEGSKA (reference sequence).

The sample holds a few counts of this clonotype. This rearrangement joins TRBV5-5 to TRBJ2-5; 9 positions match TRBD2. This CDR3 has 16 amino acids. The V segment lost 3 bases and the J segment 1 base; nucleotides outside the gene matches: 7. CDR1 SGHKS and CDR2 YYEKEE come from the germline V gene (reference sequence). This CDR3 reads CASSYGTSLTQETQYF. In DNA form, the CDR3 reads TGTGCCAGCAGCTACGGGACTAGCCTAACCCAAGAGACCCAGTACTTC.

This clonotype is medium-sized by share. The rearrangement joins TRBV27 to TRBJ1-5; TRBD1 might be the D (6 bases). Germline loops: CDR1 MNHEY, CDR2 SMNVEV (reference sequence). The CDR3 length is 15 residues. With 2 bases removed from V and 6 bases from J, the gap between germline ends came to 14 bases. CDR3 in DNA: TGTGCCAGCAGTTTAAATGGGGGGCACACTCAGCCCCAGCATTTT. This sequence encodes CASSLNGGHTQPQHF.

The chain uses TRBV7-7 and TRBJ2-2, with D unclear. V gave up 6 bases and J gave up 1 base, with 9 bases separating them. CDR1 is SSHAT and CDR2 is FNYEAQ in the germline V gene (reference sequence). This CDR3 is built from 14 residues. The CDR3 is CASSFSGNTGELFF. The CDR3 nucleotides read TGTGCCAGCAGTTTTTCCGGGAACACCGGGGAGCTGTTTTTT.

The chain couples TRBV6-5 to TRBJ2-2; D is perhaps TRBD1 (6 bases). The CDR3 has 17 amino acids. In germline, CDR1 is MNHEY, CDR2 SVGAGI. V was trimmed by 0 bases and J by 2 bases, leaving 13 bases between them. CDR3 nucleotide sequence: TGTGCCAGCAGTTACTCGTGGGGACAAATCAACACCGGGGAGCTGTTTTTT. Protein product: CASSYSWGQINTGELFF.

This clonotype was counted many times. This chain joins TRBV14 and TRBJ1-5; 7 nucleotides match TRBD1. V shed 1 base, J shed 4 bases, and the junction held 25 bases outside the gene matches. Germline values: CDR1 SGHDN, CDR2 FVKESK. CDR3 length equals 22 residues. CDR3 protein: CASSQVWLDTSLWDRQNQPQHF. The DNA for the CDR3 is TGTGCCAGCAGCCAAGTTTGGCTGGATACTTCTTTGTGGGACAGACAAAATCAGCCCCAGCATTTT.

This rearrangement joins TRBV5-1 to TRBJ2-1; no clear D gene. This CDR3 is built from 13 residues. CDR1 SGHRS and CDR2 YFSETQ come from the germline V gene. The V and J ends lost 0 bases and 1 base respectively, with 2 bases between them. CDR3 nucleotides: TGCGCCAGCAGCTTGGTGTCCTACAATGAGCAGTTCTTC. Translated: CASSLVSYNEQFF.

V usage is TRBV2 and J usage is TRBJ2-3; the match to TRBD2 covers 8 bases. The CDR3 sequence is 14 residues long. With V trimmed by 6 bases and J by 6 bases, 8 bases remained unmatched. Germline CDR1 SNHLY, CDR2 FYNNEI. The CDR3 sequence is CASRSAGVVDTQYF. The DNA of the CDR3 is TGTGCCAGCAGGTCAGCGGGAGTAGTGGATACGCAGTATTTT.

This clonotype showed up many times. This sequence joins TRBV2 and TRBJ1-3, with D unclear. There are 14 residues in the CDR3. Trimming removed 7 bases at V and 4 bases at J, with 14 bases between. CDR1 is SNHLY and CDR2 is FYNNEI in the germline V gene. CDR3 protein: CASKTAVGGNTIYF. The CDR3, as DNA: TGTGCCAGCAAAACAGCGGTGGGCGGAAACACCATATATTTT.

This clonotype has more than one count but fewer than ten. The rearrangement uses TRBV11-2 and TRBJ2-1; D tentatively reads TRBD1 or TRBD2 (5 bases each). V lost 5 bases, J lost 9 bases, and 17 bases lay in between. CDR1 SGHAT and CDR2 FQNNGV come from the germline V gene. The CDR3 consists of 14 residues. The DNA of the CDR3 is TGTGCCAGCAGCCCAACTTGGGGGTCCGGTGAGCAGTTCTTC. Its translation: CASSPTWGSGEQFF.

This clonotype has just a few counts. V usage is TRBV9 and J usage is TRBJ2-3, with TRBD2 identical over 8 bases. CDR3 length equals 15 residues. The germline V gene has CDR1 SGDLS and CDR2 YYNGEE. J gave up 4 bases and V 3 bases, and 7 bases lay outside the gene matches. The CDR3 DNA reads TGTGCCAGCAGCGATGAAGCGGGAGTAGCAGATACGCAGTATTTT. Its translation is CASSDEAGVADTQYF.

This clonotype was detected only a few times. The chain links TRBV20-1 to TRBJ2-5; D is ambiguous. V was cut by 4 bases and J by 3 bases, with 9 bases left in between. CDR1 and CDR2 from the germline V gene are DFQATT and SNEGSKA (reference sequence). This CDR3 has 12 residues. CDR3 sequence: CSAIDNEETQYF. Here the CDR3 DNA reads TGCAGTGCTATAGACAACGAAGAGACCCAGTACTTC.